This T cell receptor (beta chain) comes out of a study of T cells after yellow fever vaccination. There are 16 residues in the CDR3. The trim removed 6 bases at V and 0 bases at J, leaving 6 bases unmatched. TCRdb reprocessed the 5' RACE reads via MiXCR and lists one record per CDR3 protein. The sample shows more than 300,000 distinct CDR3 sequences, about 4.5% of them seen only once. The sequence was obtained from a man aged 18 to 29 who received the YFV17D yellow fever vaccine. The source material was PBMCs, sampled 15 days after the yellow fever booster vaccination. This chain connects TRBV12-3 or TRBV12-4 to TRBJ1-3; 9 bases are a match to TRBD1. DNA of the CDR3: TGTGCCAGCAGGCACGACAGGGGGTTCTCTGGAAACACCATATATTTT. The encoded protein is CASRHDRGFSGNTIYF.